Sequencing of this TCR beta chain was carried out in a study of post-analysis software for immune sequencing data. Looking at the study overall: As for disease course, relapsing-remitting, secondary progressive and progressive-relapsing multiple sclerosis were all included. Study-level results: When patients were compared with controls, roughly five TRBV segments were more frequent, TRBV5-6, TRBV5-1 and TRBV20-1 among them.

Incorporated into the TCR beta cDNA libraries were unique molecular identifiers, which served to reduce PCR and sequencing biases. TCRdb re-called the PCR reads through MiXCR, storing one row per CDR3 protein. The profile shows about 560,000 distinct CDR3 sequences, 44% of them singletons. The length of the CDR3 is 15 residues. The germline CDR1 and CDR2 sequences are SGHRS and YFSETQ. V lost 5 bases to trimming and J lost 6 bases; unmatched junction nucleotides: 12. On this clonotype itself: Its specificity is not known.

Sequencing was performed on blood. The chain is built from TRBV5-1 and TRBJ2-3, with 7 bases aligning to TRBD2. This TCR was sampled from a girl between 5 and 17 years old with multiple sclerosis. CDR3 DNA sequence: TGCGCCAGCAGTATGGCGGGGGACTTGGCGGATACGCAGTATTTT. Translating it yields CASSMAGDLADTQYF.